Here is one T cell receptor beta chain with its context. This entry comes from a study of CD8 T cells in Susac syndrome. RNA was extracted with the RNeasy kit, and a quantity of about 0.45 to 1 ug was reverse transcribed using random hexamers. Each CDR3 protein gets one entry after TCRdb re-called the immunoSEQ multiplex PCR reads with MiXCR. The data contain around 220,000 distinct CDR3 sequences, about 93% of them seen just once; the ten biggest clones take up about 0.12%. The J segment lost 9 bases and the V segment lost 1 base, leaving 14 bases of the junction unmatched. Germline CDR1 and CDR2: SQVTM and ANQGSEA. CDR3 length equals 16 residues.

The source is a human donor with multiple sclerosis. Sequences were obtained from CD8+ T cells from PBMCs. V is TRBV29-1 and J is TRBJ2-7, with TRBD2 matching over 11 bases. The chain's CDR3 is CSVEGDTSGRSRGQYF. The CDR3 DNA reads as TGCAGCGTTGAAGGGGATACTAGCGGGAGAAGTAGAGGGCAGTACTTC.